Below are 18 T cell receptor beta chains sequenced from a single sample in a study of cytomegalovirus exposure and HLA in healthy donors. The PCR ran on 60 Vbeta and 13 Jbeta primers. Libraries were prepared by immunoSEQ multiplex PCR; TCRdb keeps only in-frame clonotypes and omits some of them. The sample lists around 200,000 clones; roughly four fifths were seen once. The sequencing sample was made of PBMCs. The receptors derive from a male donor in good health and CMV-seronegative.

The chain has TRBV6-5 and TRBJ1-5, with a possible D match to TRBD1 (5 bases). The CDR3 length is 15 residues. V dropped 6 bases and J dropped 1 base, with 13 bases sitting between them. Germline CDR1 is MNHEY and CDR2 is SVGAGI. The CDR3 DNA sequence: TGTGCCAGCAGCCCGGCGGGGGTGAGCAATCAGCCCCAGCATTTT. Protein product: CASSPAGVSNQPQHF.

This clone was picked up a small number of times. The chain has TRBV25-1 and TRBJ2-1, with TRBD2 identical over 11 bases. The germline V gene has CDR1 MGHDK and CDR2 SYGVNS. CDR3 size: 14 residues. The trim removed 8 bases at V and 4 bases at J, leaving 4 bases unmatched. In nucleotides, the CDR3 is TGTGCCAGCGCGGGACTAGCGGCATACAATGAGCAGTTCTTC. This codes for CASAGLAAYNEQFF.

The chain links TRBV5-4 to TRBJ1-2; 7 bases fit TRBD1. This CDR3 has 17 amino acids. V shed 1 base, J shed 6 bases, and the junction held 15 bases outside the gene matches. Germline CDR1 and CDR2: SGHNT and YYREEE (reference sequence). This CDR3 reads CASSLRESRQGYNGYTF. The CDR3 bases are TGTGCCAGCAGCTTGAGGGAGTCGAGACAGGGATACAATGGCTACACCTTC.

This clone was observed a few times. The chain couples TRBV11-2 to TRBJ2-7, with no clear D. The CDR3 extends over 13 amino acids. CDR1 and CDR2 (germline): SGHAT, FQNNGV. Trimming removed 5 bases at V and 0 bases at J, with 8 bases between. The CDR3 loop reads CASSHSNSYEQYF. The CDR3 DNA is TGTGCCAGCAGCCACAGTAACTCCTACGAGCAGTACTTC.

V gene TRBV30 combines with J gene TRBJ1-3; D call uncertain. Germline-derived CDR1 and CDR2 are GTSNPN and SVGIG (reference sequence). V lost 4 bases and J lost 4, with 20 bases in between. CDR3 length: 16 residues. The CDR3 DNA sequence: TGTGCCTGGACCCCCTTCATAGTCGTGCGGGGAAACACCATATATTTT. Its protein product is CAWTPFIVVRGNTIYF. Combining the CDR3 with reference TRBV30 and TRBJ1-3 gives the whole variable domain SQTIHQWPATLVQPVGSPLSLECTVEGTSNPNLYWYRQAAGRGLQLLFYSVGIGQISSEVPQNLSASRPQDRQFILSSKKLLLSDSGFYLCAWTPFIVVRGNTIYFGEGSWLTVV.

The rearrangement joins TRBV19 to TRBJ1-5, with 10 bases that match TRBD1. This CDR3 spans 14 amino acids. CDR1 is LNHDA and CDR2 is SQIVND in the germline V gene (reference sequence). The junction had 5 bases not matched to a gene; V was cut back by 3 bases and J by 9 bases. Here the CDR3 reads CASSIGTGVGPQHF. The CDR3 nucleotides read TGTGCCAGTAGTATCGGGACAGGGGTAGGGCCCCAGCATTTT.

The chain uses TRBV4-1 and TRBJ1-2, with 8 bases aligning to TRBD1. The CDR3 totals 15 residues. From germline, CDR1 is MGHRA and CDR2 YSYEKL. The V gene end was trimmed by 0 bases and the J gene end by 2 bases; junction bases not matched to a gene: 2. The DNA for the CDR3 is TGCGCCAGCAGCCAAGATGACAGGGGCAACTATGGCTACACCTTC. Translation gives CASSQDDRGNYGYTF.

The V and J genes are TRBV6-1 and TRBJ1-1; D remains unclear. Trimming took off 6 bases at V and 7 bases at J, with 15 bases between the two ends. Germline lookup yields CDR1 MNHNS and CDR2 SASEGT. The CDR3 spans 13 residues. The CDR3, as DNA: TGTGCCAGCAGACCTACGGTGGAGGGTGAAGCTTTCTTT. It specifies CASRPTVEGEAFF.

V usage is TRBV19 and J usage is TRBJ1-5; maybe TRBD1 (6 bases). V was shortened by 2 bases and J by 6 bases, with 14 bases between the two germline ends. Germline V CDR1 and CDR2: LNHDA, SQIVND (reference sequence). This CDR3 region has 15 residues. CDR3 amino acids: CASSIMAQGGQPQHF. The CDR3 bases are TGTGCCAGTAGTATAATGGCACAGGGCGGTCAGCCCCAGCATTTT.

This clone was detected a few times. The rearrangement links TRBV28 to TRBJ1-4; a possible D gene is TRBD1 (5 bases). Germline CDR1 reads MDHEN; CDR2 reads SYDVKM. The CDR3 is 17 amino acids. V lost 9 bases to trimming and J lost 0 bases, with 20 bases between them. The CDR3 nucleotides read TGTGCCAGGGGGGGGAGCCCTTTTTCTGCAACTAATGAAAAACTGTTTTTT. It is translated as CARGGSPFSATNEKLFF.

The chain joins TRBV6-5 to TRBJ2-7; 9 positions match TRBD1. The germline V gene encodes CDR1 MNHEY and CDR2 SVGAGI. The CDR3 has 14 residues. V gave up 0 bases and J gave up 5 bases; unmatched junction bases: 2. The CDR3 coding sequence is TGTGCCAGCAGTTACTCGGGGACAGGGCACGAGCAGTACTTC. It translates to CASSYSGTGHEQYF.

This chain links TRBV27 with TRBJ2-7; D uncertain. Trimming pared 4 bases from V and 5 bases from J, leaving 9 bases between. The germline CDR1 and CDR2 sequences are MNHEY and SMNVEV (reference sequence). This CDR3 has 12 amino acids. The CDR3 protein is CASSSTVHEQYF. DNA for the CDR3: TGTGCCAGCAGTTCCACTGTCCACGAGCAGTACTTC.

J is TRBJ1-1 and V is TRBV10-3; D is undetermined. CDR3 length: 13 amino acids. The V end was cut by 9 bases, the J end by 1 base, with 12 bases between. Per the germline V gene, CDR1 is ENHRY and CDR2 is SYGVKD. CDR3 in DNA: TGTGCCATGTCAACTAATCGGAACACTGAAGCTTTCTTT. Protein product: CAMSTNRNTEAFF.

This chain's CDR3 is CASSGRQGVTEAFF. The DNA of the CDR3 is TGTGCCAGTAGTGGTAGACAGGGCGTCACTGAAGCTTTCTTT. The rearrangement uses TRBV19 and TRBJ1-1, with 7 bases matching TRBD1. There are 14 residues in the CDR3. The trim removed 5 bases at V and 4 bases at J, leaving 7 bases unmatched. The germline V gene encodes CDR1 LNHDA and CDR2 SQIVND (reference sequence).

V usage is TRBV28 and J usage is TRBJ1-2; the match to TRBD1 covers 7 bases. The CDR3 consists of 16 residues. Germline values: CDR1 MDHEN, CDR2 SYDVKM. V was pared by 5 bases and J by 4 bases, with 13 bases of the junction left unmatched. CDR3 nucleotides: TGTGCCAGCAGTCCCCCAAGACAGGGAGGAGTCTATGGCTACACCTTC. Amino acid sequence: CASSPPRQGGVYGYTF.

The chain recombines TRBV2 with TRBJ1-5; the D gene is possibly TRBD1 (6 bases). V was clipped by 6 bases and J by 6 bases, with 18 bases between them. Germline V gene lookup returns CDR1 SNHLY and CDR2 FYNNEI. The CDR3 spans 15 residues. CDR3 coding DNA: TGTGCCAGCAGGCCCCCAGCGGGGGCCGGTCAGCCCCAGCATTTT. Protein sequence: CASRPPAGAGQPQHF.

The chain links TRBV18 to TRBJ1-4, with D perhaps TRBD1 (6 bases). Germline V gene sequence: CDR1 KGHSH, CDR2 LQKENI. The V end lost 6 bases, the J end lost 5 bases, and 13 bases lay between the germline ends. The CDR3 is made up of 14 amino acids. The CDR3 DNA follows: TGTGCCAGCTCTAGGACAGACAAAAATGAAAAACTGTTTTTT. This codes for CASSRTDKNEKLFF.

This clone was counted a few times. This chain links TRBV4-1 with TRBJ2-1; D is possibly TRBD2 (5 bases). From germline, CDR1 is MGHRA and CDR2 YSYEKL. The CDR3 has 15 amino acids. V was clipped by 2 bases and J by 7 bases, with 15 bases between them. This CDR3 reads CASSQPRLRTNEQFF. For the CDR3, the DNA is TGCGCCAGCAGCCAACCTCGACTAAGGACGAATGAGCAGTTCTTC.